The subject of this entry is one T cell receptor (beta chain). Source study methods: Reference gene primer amplification gave estimated nucleated cell counts. Some clones are missing from TCRdb's copy, which holds only in-frame ones; the method was immunoSEQ multiplex PCR. The V and J calls and clone size are taken from that table; D and trimming were inferred from the DNA. The table shows 300,000 to 450,000 clones, with around 86% occurring only once. This sample was taken from a study of blood T cell repertoires in COVID-19. Background on the study: Sites in the United States, Italy and Spain provided acute and convalescent COVID-19 samples. PBMCs, B-cell-depleted T cells, or T cells provided the cDNA or gDNA that made up the material.

The CDR3 has 16 amino acids. The germline V gene encodes CDR1 SEHNR and CDR2 FQNEAQ (reference sequence). After removal of 5 bases from V and 2 bases from J, the junction contained 9 bases not matched to a gene. The TCR comes from a human donor in a cohort sampled during active COVID-19. Material: peripheral blood. The V call is TRBV7-9, the J call TRBJ1-3; 7 bases agree with TRBD1. This CDR3 is CASSRWTGRAGNTIYF. The CDR3 DNA reads TGTGCCAGCAGCCGTTGGACAGGAAGGGCTGGAAACACCATATATTTT. The complete variable domain, with remaining parts taken from reference TRBV7-9 and TRBJ1-3, reads DTGVSQNPRHKITKRGQNVTFRCDPISEHNRLYWYRQTLGQGPEFLTYFQNEAQLEKSRLLSDRFSAERPKGSFSTLEIQRTEQGDSAMYLCASSRWTGRAGNTIYFGEGSWLTVV.